The 21 T cell receptor beta chains below come from one sample, sequenced in a study of T cell responses to AZD1222 COVID-19 vaccine. Sequencing was performed with immunoSEQ multiplex PCR; in TCRdb, only in-frame clones are kept and a portion is missing. This repertoire shows fewer than 110,000 clones, more than 70% found once; its top ten account for roughly a tenth. The source material was peripheral blood, sampled 28 days after the second AZD1222 dose. These TCRs come from an adult who received the AZD1222 COVID-19 vaccine.

The V and J genes are TRBV28 and TRBJ1-5; D is unclear. V was cut by 5 bases and J by 0 bases, with 8 bases left in between. Germline V gives CDR1 MDHEN, CDR2 SYDVKM. CDR3 length: 14 residues. The CDR3, as DNA: TGTGCCAGCAGTGGAACGATTAGCAATCAGCCCCAGCATTTT. The encoded protein is CASSGTISNQPQHF.

V gene TRBV20-1 combines with J gene TRBJ1-2; possibly TRBD1 for D (5 bases). In germline, CDR1 is DFQATT, CDR2 SNEGSKA (reference sequence). V dropped 2 bases and J dropped 4 bases, with 5 bases sitting between them. CDR3 size: 11 residues. The CDR3 region has the DNA TGCAGTGCTAGACAGGGCTATGGCTACACCTTC. This sequence encodes CSARQGYGYTF.

The V call is TRBV2, the J call TRBJ1-2; no clear D. CDR3 length equals 11 residues. CDR1 and CDR2 from the germline V gene are SNHLY and FYNNEI. V lost 10 bases and J lost 4, with 10 bases in between. CDR3 DNA sequence: TGTGCCACCGGTGGAGGCTATGGCTACACCTTC. This encodes CATGGGYGYTF.

This clone was observed a single time. The V gene is TRBV3-1 (or the pseudogene TRBV3-2), the J gene TRBJ2-7; 8 bases are shared with TRBD1. This CDR3 has 14 amino acids. CDR1 and CDR2 from the germline V gene are LGHDT and YNNKEL (reference sequence). J lost 6 bases, V lost 4 bases, and 8 bases had no gene match. CDR3 protein: CASSPLDREGEQYF. In nucleotides, the CDR3 is TGTGCCAGCAGCCCCCTGGACAGGGAAGGCGAGCAGTACTTC.

The chain couples TRBV7-2 to TRBJ2-7; perhaps TRBD1 as D (5 bases). Deletions cut 4 bases from V and 2 bases from J, with 12 bases between. Germline V gives CDR1 SGHTA, CDR2 FQGNSA. The CDR3 extends over 14 amino acids. The CDR3 region has the DNA TGTGCCAGCAGCTCCAGGGTTTTTCCCTACGAGCAGTACTTC. The encoded protein is CASSSRVFPYEQYF.

The CDR3 DNA follows: TGCGCCAGCAGCTTGGTATTAGGAGGCAATGAGCAGTTCTTC. It specifies CASSLVLGGNEQFF. The gene calls are TRBV5-1 and TRBJ2-1; weak D call: TRBD2 (5 bases). V lost 0 bases, J lost 6 bases, and 10 bases lay in between. The CDR3 runs 14 residues. Germline V gives CDR1 SGHRS, CDR2 YFSETQ.

The chain combines TRBV5-1 with TRBJ2-3; TRBD2 aligns across 7 bases. Germline-derived CDR1 and CDR2 are SGHRS and YFSETQ. Trimming at V came to 1 base and at J to 5 bases, leaving 10 bases not matched to a gene. The CDR3 runs to 16 residues. In DNA form, the CDR3 reads TGCGCCAGCAGCTTGCTCCATAGCGGGCCCGGAGATACGCAGTATTTT. Translated: CASSLLHSGPGDTQYF.

This clone was seen a single time. The genes are TRBV4-1 and TRBJ1-1; D remains ambiguous. V gave up 1 base and J gave up 1 base, with 10 bases separating them. This CDR3 region has 15 residues. Germline V lookup: CDR1 MGHRA, CDR2 YSYEKL. Here the CDR3 reads CASSQVRAGNTEAFF. CDR3 bases: TGCGCCAGCAGCCAAGTTAGGGCGGGGAACACTGAAGCTTTCTTT.

This clone has only a few counts. The chain is built from TRBV20-1 and TRBJ1-5; D possibly corresponds to TRBD1 (5 bases). CDR1 and CDR2 from the germline V gene are DFQATT and SNEGSKA (reference sequence). This CDR3 comprises 11 residues. V shed 6 bases and J shed 4 bases, with 7 bases lying between them. CDR3 sequence reads: CSASGNQPQHF. The CDR3 coding sequence is TGCAGTGCCTCAGGGAATCAGCCCCAGCATTTT.

The chain recombines TRBV27 with TRBJ2-7; 9 bases line up with TRBD2. The J segment lost 0 bases and the V segment lost 4 bases, leaving 7 bases of the junction unmatched. The CDR3 covers 16 residues. The germline CDR1 and CDR2 sequences are MNHEY and SMNVEV (reference sequence). The CDR3 DNA reads as TGTGCCAGCAGTTCATGGACTAGCGCCCTCTCCTACGAGCAGTACTTC. Translation gives CASSSWTSALSYEQYF.

The rearrangement joins TRBV28 to TRBJ1-1; perhaps TRBD1 as D (6 bases). Germline V lookup: CDR1 MDHEN, CDR2 SYDVKM. V lost 1 base and J 7 bases, leaving 7 bases between the germline ends. This CDR3 is built from 12 residues. CDR3 region: CASSLYRDEAFF. For the CDR3, the DNA is TGTGCCAGCAGTTTATACAGGGATGAAGCTTTCTTT.

V gene TRBV27 combines with J gene TRBJ1-6; tentative D call: TRBD1 (5 bases). V was shortened by 6 bases and J by 0 bases, with 6 bases between the two germline ends. The CDR3 has 14 residues. CDR1 and CDR2 from the germline V gene are MNHEY and SMNVEV (reference sequence). CDR3 amino acids: CASSDSSYNSPLHF. The CDR3 DNA is TGTGCCAGCAGCGACAGCTCCTATAATTCACCCCTCCACTTT.

The gene calls are TRBV18 and TRBJ1-1; 7 nucleotides align to TRBD1. There are 13 residues in the CDR3. The V gene end was trimmed by 2 bases and the J gene end by 5 bases; junction bases not matched to a gene: 2. CDR1 and CDR2 from the germline V gene are KGHSH and LQKENI. For the CDR3, the DNA is TGTGCCAGCTCACCATCGACAGGGACTGAAGCTTTCTTT. Translating it yields CASSPSTGTEAFF. Full variable domain (rest looked up from reference TRBV18 and TRBJ1-1): NAGVMQNPRHLVRRRGQEARLRCSPMKGHSHVYWYRQLPEEGLKFMVYLQKENIIDESGMPKERFSAEFPKEGPSILRIQQVVRGDSAAYFCASSPSTGTEAFFGQGTRLTVV.

J is TRBJ2-2 and V is TRBV7-3; D is uncertain. V lost 5 bases to trimming and J lost 3 bases, with 10 bases between them. The V gene's germline CDR1 is SGHTA and CDR2 FQGTGA. There are 14 residues in the CDR3. CDR3 region: CASSPDRDTGELFF. The DNA of the CDR3 is TGTGCCAGCAGCCCCGATCGGGACACCGGGGAGCTGTTTTTT.

The chain joins TRBV27 to TRBJ2-5; 9 nucleotides line up with TRBD1. Per germline, CDR1 MNHEY and CDR2 SMNVEV (reference sequence). Germline trimming cut 2 bases from V and 2 bases from J; bases unmatched to any gene: 6. The CDR3 is 16 amino acids. The chain's CDR3 is CASSLRWTGEQETQYF. CDR3 nucleotide sequence: TGTGCCAGCAGTTTAAGGTGGACAGGGGAGCAAGAGACCCAGTACTTC.

This chain links TRBV11-2 with TRBJ2-2, with D possibly called TRBD1 or TRBD2 (5 bases each). Per the germline V gene, CDR1 is SGHAT and CDR2 is FQNNGV. With 5 bases removed from V and 6 bases from J, the gap between germline ends came to 7 bases. The CDR3 sequence is 12 residues long. The CDR3 DNA reads as TGTGCCAGCAGCCGAGGGGCCGGGGAGCTGTTTTTT. It encodes CASSRGAGELFF.

V usage is TRBV7-2 and J usage is TRBJ2-1; tentative D call: TRBD1 (6 bases). The CDR3 loop spans 16 amino acids. CDR1 and CDR2 from the germline V gene are SGHTA and FQGNSA. The V and J ends lost 4 bases and 5 bases respectively, with 18 bases between them. This CDR3 is CASSSAGVRANNEQFF. The CDR3 DNA follows: TGTGCCAGCAGCTCCGCAGGGGTGCGGGCCAACAATGAGCAGTTCTTC.

The chain couples TRBV6-2 or TRBV6-3 to TRBJ2-5, with 10 bases lining up with TRBD1. Trimming at V came to 2 bases and at J to 5 bases, leaving 8 bases not matched to a gene. Germline V lookup: CDR1 MNHEY, CDR2 SVGEGT. This CDR3 is 16 amino acids long. CDR3 sequence: CASSYGDRGLGETQYF. The CDR3 coding sequence is TGTGCCAGCAGTTACGGAGACAGGGGGCTAGGTGAGACCCAGTACTTC.

This clone was recorded only once. CDR3 nucleotides: TGTGCCAGCAGTGCCCTCGCGACTAGCGGGGGTTGGGAGACCCAGTACTTC. As protein: CASSALATSGGWETQYF. The chain recombines TRBV6-1 with TRBJ2-5, with 12 bases fitting TRBD2. The germline V gene has CDR1 MNHNS and CDR2 SASEGT. The CDR3 contains 17 residues. The V and J ends lost 4 bases and 5 bases, in that order; junction bases with no gene match: 11.

The chain uses TRBV6-2 or TRBV6-3 and TRBJ1-5; D gene ambiguous. Trimming took 1 base from V and 2 from J, leaving 6 bases between them. Germline-derived CDR1 and CDR2 are MNHEY and SVGEGT. This CDR3 is 14 amino acids long. The CDR3 loop reads CASSYLAGNQPQHF. CDR3 sequence (DNA): TGTGCCAGCAGTTACTTGGCGGGCAATCAGCCCCAGCATTTT.

The rearrangement uses TRBV19 and TRBJ1-2, with D unclear. This CDR3 is built from 13 residues. CDR1 is LNHDA, CDR2 SQIVND, per germline (reference sequence). The V end lost 2 bases, the J end lost 3 bases, and 7 bases lay between the germline ends. CDR3 in DNA: TGTGCCAGTAGTATAAAGGGCGACTATGGCTACACCTTC. Its protein product is CASSIKGDYGYTF. The complete variable domain, with remaining parts taken from reference TRBV19 and TRBJ1-2, reads DGGITQSPKYLFRKEGQNVTLSCEQNLNHDAMYWYRQDPGQGLRLIYYSQIVNDFQKGDIAEGYSVSREKKESFPLTVTSAQKNPTAFYLCASSIKGDYGYTFGSGTRLTVV.